Sequencing of this T cell receptor beta chain was carried out in a study of blood T cell repertoires in COVID-19. The overall study: Nucleic acid was either cDNA or gDNA, and it came from T cells, B-cell-depleted T cells, or PBMCs.

Germline V gives CDR1 LNHDA, CDR2 SQIVND (reference sequence). This CDR3 spans 20 amino acids. With 7 bases clipped from V and 4 bases from J, the junction kept 23 bases outside the gene matches. Sequencing used immunoSEQ multiplex PCR; TCRdb keeps in-frame clones, though not all of them. The top ten clones hold less than 2.5% of a sample with 55,000 to 80,000 clones, 88% of them seen once. The sample was peripheral blood. J is TRBJ1-5 and V is TRBV19; 9 nucleotides match TRBD1. This TCR was sampled from a human donor in a cohort sampled during active COVID-19. Here the CDR3 DNA reads TGTGCCAGTACCTTCTCGATCAACTTCGCCGGACAGGGGAGTAATCAGCCCCAGCATTTT. Translation gives CASTFSINFAGQGSNQPQHF.